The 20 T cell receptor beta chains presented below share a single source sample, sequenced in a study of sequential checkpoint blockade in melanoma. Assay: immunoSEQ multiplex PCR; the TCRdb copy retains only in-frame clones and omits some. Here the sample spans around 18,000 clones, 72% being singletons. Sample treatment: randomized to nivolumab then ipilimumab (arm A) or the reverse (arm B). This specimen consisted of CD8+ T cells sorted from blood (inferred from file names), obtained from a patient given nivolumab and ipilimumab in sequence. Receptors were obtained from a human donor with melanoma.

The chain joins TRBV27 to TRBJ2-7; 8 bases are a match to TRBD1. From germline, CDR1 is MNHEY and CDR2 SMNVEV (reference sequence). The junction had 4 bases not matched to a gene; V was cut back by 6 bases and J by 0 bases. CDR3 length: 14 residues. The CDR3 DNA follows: TGTGCCAGCAGGGTCACAGGGGGCTCCTACGAGCAGTACTTC. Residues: CASRVTGGSYEQYF.

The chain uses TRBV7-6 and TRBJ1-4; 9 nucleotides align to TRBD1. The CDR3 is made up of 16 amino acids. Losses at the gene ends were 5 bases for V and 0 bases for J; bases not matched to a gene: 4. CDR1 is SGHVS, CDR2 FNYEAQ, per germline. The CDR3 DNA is TGTGCCAGCAGCAGGACAGGGGCGGCAACTAATGAAAAACTGTTTTTT. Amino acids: CASSRTGAATNEKLFF.

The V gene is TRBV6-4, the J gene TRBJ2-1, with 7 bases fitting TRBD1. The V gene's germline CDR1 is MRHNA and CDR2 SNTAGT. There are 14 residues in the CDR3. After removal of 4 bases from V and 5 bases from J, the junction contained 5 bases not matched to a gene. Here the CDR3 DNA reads TGTGCCAGCAGTGCCGGACAGGACCACAATGAGCAGTTCTTC. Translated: CASSAGQDHNEQFF.

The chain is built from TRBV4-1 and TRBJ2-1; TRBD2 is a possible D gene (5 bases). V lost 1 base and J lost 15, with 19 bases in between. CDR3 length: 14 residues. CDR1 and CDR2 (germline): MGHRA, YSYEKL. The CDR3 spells CASSQGPATGEGFF. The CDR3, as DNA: TGCGCCAGCAGCCAAGGACCGGCCACTGGCGAGGGGTTCTTC.

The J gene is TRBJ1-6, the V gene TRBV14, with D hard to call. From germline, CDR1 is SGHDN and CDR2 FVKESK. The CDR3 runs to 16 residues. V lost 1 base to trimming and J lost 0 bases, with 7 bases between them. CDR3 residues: CASSQVSSSYNSPLHF. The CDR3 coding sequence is TGTGCCAGCAGCCAAGTTTCGAGCTCCTATAATTCACCCCTCCACTTT. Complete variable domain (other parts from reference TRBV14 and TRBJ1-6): EAGVTQFPSHSVIEKGQTVTLRCDPISGHDNLYWYRRVMGKEIKFLLHFVKESKQDESGMPNNRFLAERTGGTYSTLKVQPAELEDSGVYFCASSQVSSSYNSPLHFGNGTRLTVT.

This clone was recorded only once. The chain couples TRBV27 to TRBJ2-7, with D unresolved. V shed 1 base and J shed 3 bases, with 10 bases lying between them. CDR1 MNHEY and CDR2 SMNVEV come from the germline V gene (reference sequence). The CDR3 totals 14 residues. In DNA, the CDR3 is TGTGCCAGCAGTTTATACCCTGATAGCTACGAGCAGTACTTC. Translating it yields CASSLYPDSYEQYF.

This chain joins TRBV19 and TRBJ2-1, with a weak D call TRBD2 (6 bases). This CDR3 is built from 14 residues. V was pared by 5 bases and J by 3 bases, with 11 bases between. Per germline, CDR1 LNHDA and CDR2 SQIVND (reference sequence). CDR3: CASSSGGDYNEQFF. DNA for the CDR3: TGTGCCAGTAGTTCCGGGGGAGACTACAATGAGCAGTTCTTC.

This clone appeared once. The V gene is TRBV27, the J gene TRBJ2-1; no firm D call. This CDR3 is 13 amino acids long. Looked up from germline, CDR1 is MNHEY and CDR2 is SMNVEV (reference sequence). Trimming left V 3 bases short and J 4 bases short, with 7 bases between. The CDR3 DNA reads TGTGCCAGCAGTTTCAGCGCATACAATGAGCAGTTCTTC. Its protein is CASSFSAYNEQFF.

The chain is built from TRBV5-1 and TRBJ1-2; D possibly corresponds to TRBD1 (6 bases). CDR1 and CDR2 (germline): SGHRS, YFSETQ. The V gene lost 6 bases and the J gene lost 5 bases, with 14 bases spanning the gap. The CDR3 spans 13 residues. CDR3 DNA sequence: TGCGCCAGCAATGCGGAGAGGGGGTATGGCTACACCTTC. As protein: CASNAERGYGYTF.

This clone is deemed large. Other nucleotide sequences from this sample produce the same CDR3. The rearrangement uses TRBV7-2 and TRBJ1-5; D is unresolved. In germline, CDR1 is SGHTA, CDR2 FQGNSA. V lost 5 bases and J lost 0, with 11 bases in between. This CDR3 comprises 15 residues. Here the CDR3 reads CASSRDYYSNQPQHF. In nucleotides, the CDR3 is TGTGCCAGCAGCCGCGATTATTATAGCAATCAGCCCCAGCATTTT.

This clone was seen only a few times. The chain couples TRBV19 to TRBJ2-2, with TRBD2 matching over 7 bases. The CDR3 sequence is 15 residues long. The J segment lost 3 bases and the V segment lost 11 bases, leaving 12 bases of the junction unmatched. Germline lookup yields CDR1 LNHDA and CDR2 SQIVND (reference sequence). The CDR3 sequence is CAVKSLAGYTGELFF. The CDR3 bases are TGTGCCGTAAAGTCCTTAGCGGGTTACACCGGGGAGCTGTTTTTT.

CDR3: CASSTGTIDTQYF. DNA of the CDR3: TGTGCCAGCAGTACCGGGACAATAGATACGCAGTATTTT. The chain links TRBV6-5 to TRBJ2-3; D is possibly TRBD1 (6 bases). This CDR3 has 13 amino acids. The V gene's germline CDR1 is MNHEY and CDR2 SVGAGI. The V end lost 5 bases, the J end lost 5 bases, and 11 bases lay between the germline ends.

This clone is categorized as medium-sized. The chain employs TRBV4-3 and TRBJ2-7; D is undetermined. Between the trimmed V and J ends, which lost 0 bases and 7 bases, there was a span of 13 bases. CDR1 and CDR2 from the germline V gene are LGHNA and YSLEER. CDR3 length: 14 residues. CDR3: CASSQDLGSREQYF. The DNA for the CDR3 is TGCGCCAGCAGCCAAGATCTGGGCTCTCGGGAGCAGTACTTC.

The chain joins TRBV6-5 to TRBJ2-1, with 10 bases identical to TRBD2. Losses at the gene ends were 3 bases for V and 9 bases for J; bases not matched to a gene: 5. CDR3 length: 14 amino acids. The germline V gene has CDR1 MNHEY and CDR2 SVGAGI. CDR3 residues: CASSYSGRKSEQFF. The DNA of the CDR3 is TGTGCCAGCAGTTATAGCGGGAGGAAGAGTGAGCAGTTCTTC.

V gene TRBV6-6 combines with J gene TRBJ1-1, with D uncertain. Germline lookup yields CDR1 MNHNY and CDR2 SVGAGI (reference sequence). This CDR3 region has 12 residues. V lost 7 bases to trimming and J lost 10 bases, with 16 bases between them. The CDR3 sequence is CASIRSPYAAFF. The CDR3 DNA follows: TGTGCCAGCATACGGTCACCGTATGCAGCTTTCTTT.

The CDR3 DNA reads TGTGCCAGCAGTCCCCCGGGGAGCAATTCACCCCTCCACTTT. Translated: CASSPPGSNSPLHF. The V and J genes are TRBV27 and TRBJ1-6; no clear D gene. CDR3 length: 14 amino acids. V lost 5 bases to trimming and J lost 7 bases, with 12 bases between them. The V gene's germline CDR1 is MNHEY and CDR2 SMNVEV (reference sequence).

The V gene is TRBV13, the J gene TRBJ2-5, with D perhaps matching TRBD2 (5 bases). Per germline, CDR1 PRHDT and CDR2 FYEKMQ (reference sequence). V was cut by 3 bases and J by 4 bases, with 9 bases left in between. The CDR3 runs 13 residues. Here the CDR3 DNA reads TGTGCCAGCAGCTTCTACAGCGGAGAGACCCAGTACTTC. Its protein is CASSFYSGETQYF. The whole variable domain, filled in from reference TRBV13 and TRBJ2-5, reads AAGVIQSPRHLIKEKRETATLKCYPIPRHDTVYWYQQGPGQDPQFLISFYEKMQSDKGSIPDRFSAQQFSDYHSELNMSSLELGDSALYFCASSFYSGETQYFGPGTRLLVL.

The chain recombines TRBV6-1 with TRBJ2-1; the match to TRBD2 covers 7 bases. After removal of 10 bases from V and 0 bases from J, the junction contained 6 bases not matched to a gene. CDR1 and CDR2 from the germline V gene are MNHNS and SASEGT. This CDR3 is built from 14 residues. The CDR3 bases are TGTGCCACTCCCGGGACTACCTCCTACAATGAGCAGTTCTTC. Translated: CATPGTTSYNEQFF.

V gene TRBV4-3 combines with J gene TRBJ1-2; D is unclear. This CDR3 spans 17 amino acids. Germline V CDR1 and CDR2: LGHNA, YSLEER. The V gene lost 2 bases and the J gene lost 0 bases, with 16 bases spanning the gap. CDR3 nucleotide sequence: TGCGCCAGCAGCCAATCTCCTTCGGGAAATCCTAACTATGGCTACACCTTC. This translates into CASSQSPSGNPNYGYTF.

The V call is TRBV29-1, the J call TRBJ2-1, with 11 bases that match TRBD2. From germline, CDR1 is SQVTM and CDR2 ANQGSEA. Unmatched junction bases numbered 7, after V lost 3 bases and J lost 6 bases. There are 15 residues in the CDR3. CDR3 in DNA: TGCAGCGTTGACGGTAGCGGGAGGGCCCCCAATGAGCAGTTCTTC. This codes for CSVDGSGRAPNEQFF.